A single sample gave rise to the 19 T cell receptor beta chains below, sequenced in a study of beta chain features in type 1 diabetes. The study reverse transcribed the entire isolated RNA, so it sequenced expressed TCRB transcripts. Only in-frame clones appear in the TCRdb table, and some are missing; sequencing was by immunoSEQ multiplex PCR. The data show 240,000 or so clones, around 68% seen once. The sample comprised naive CD4+ T cells from blood. The receptors stem from a man aged 25-45 years in good health.

This chain joins TRBV15 and TRBJ2-5; 7 nucleotides line up with TRBD1. Germline CDR1 LNHNV, CDR2 YYDKDF (reference sequence). V shed 0 bases and J 4 bases; nucleotides not matched to a gene: 11. This CDR3 has 17 residues. Written as DNA, the CDR3 is TGTGCCACCAGCAGAGAGCCGAAGACAGGGTATGGAGAGACCCAGTACTTC. Translated, it gives CATSREPKTGYGETQYF. The variable domain in full, completed from reference TRBV15 and TRBJ2-5, reads DAMVIQNPRYQVTQFGKPVTLSCSQTLNHNVMYWYQQKSSQAPKLLFHYYDKDFNNEADTPDNFQSRRPNTSFCFLDIRSPGLGDTAMYLCATSREPKTGYGETQYFGPGTRLLVL.

This chain joins TRBV5-1 and TRBJ2-1, with 8 bases identical to TRBD1. The CDR3 spans 16 residues. Germline V gene sequence: CDR1 SGHRS, CDR2 YFSETQ. Trimming removed 2 bases from V and 5 bases from J; junction bases left unmatched: 9. For the CDR3, the DNA is TGCGCCAGCAGCTTACTTGCCGGGACAGGACACAATGAGCAGTTCTTC. This codes for CASSLLAGTGHNEQFF.

The chain employs TRBV5-1 and TRBJ2-1; 7 nucleotides line up with TRBD1. Unmatched junction bases numbered 11, after V lost 4 bases and J lost 7 bases. The length of the CDR3 is 15 residues. Germline CDR1 and CDR2: SGHRS and YFSETQ. The CDR3 here is CASSKQGSLGNEQFF. CDR3 sequence (DNA): TGCGCCAGCAGCAAACAGGGGAGTCTCGGAAATGAGCAGTTCTTC.

The genes are TRBV19 and TRBJ2-2, with a possible D match to TRBD1 (6 bases). The CDR3 spans 13 residues. Trimming stripped 5 bases from V and 5 bases from J, with 9 bases between. Germline V CDR1 and CDR2: LNHDA, SQIVND (reference sequence). Here the CDR3 reads CASSSGQTGELFF. The CDR3 bases are TGTGCCAGTAGTTCTGGACAGACCGGGGAGCTGTTTTTT. The full variable domain, in which reference TRBV19 and TRBJ2-2 provide the parts outside the CDR3, is DGGITQSPKYLFRKEGQNVTLSCEQNLNHDAMYWYRQDPGQGLRLIYYSQIVNDFQKGDIAEGYSVSREKKESFPLTVTSAQKNPTAFYLCASSSGQTGELFFGEGSRLTVL.

In this sample, this clone turned up a few times. This rearrangement joins TRBV5-1 to TRBJ1-6; D is ambiguous. Trimming removed 1 base at V and 8 bases at J, with 7 bases between. CDR1 SGHRS and CDR2 YFSETQ come from the germline V gene. CDR3 length: 13 residues. Written as DNA, the CDR3 is TGCGCCAGCAGCTTGAAACGGGATTCACCCCTCCACTTT. Protein sequence: CASSLKRDSPLHF.

Worth noting for this clone: The sample carries other DNA sequences with the same CDR3. The chain couples TRBV30 to TRBJ2-1; no clear D. Germline loops: CDR1 GTSNPN, CDR2 SVGIG (reference sequence). Trimming left V 0 bases short and J 4 bases short, with 1 base between. The CDR3 is made up of 11 amino acids. The CDR3 DNA is TGTGCCTGGAGTGTATACAATGAGCAGTTCTTC. This encodes CAWSVYNEQFF.

The sample holds a few counts of this clone. V is TRBV5-1 and J is TRBJ2-5; 9 nucleotides agree with TRBD2. CDR1 is SGHRS and CDR2 is YFSETQ in the germline V gene. Trimming cost V 4 bases and J 5 bases; bases outside gene matches: 15. The CDR3 sequence is 17 residues long. CDR3 sequence (DNA): TGCGCCAGCAGCCCGCCGGGAGCGGGGGGTCCCTTGGAGACCCAGTACTTC. Its translation is CASSPPGAGGPLETQYF.

V gene TRBV30 combines with J gene TRBJ2-4, with TRBD1 matching over 8 bases. CDR3 length equals 13 residues. The junction had 8 bases not matched to a gene; V was cut back by 7 bases and J by 6 bases. Germline V gene sequence: CDR1 GTSNPN, CDR2 SVGIG (reference sequence). The CDR3 sequence: CASRGPGLNIQYF. The CDR3 bases are TGTGCCTCCAGGGGGCCGGGGCTAAACATTCAGTACTTC.

This clone has more than one count but fewer than ten. The chain recombines TRBV30 with TRBJ2-7; a possible D gene is TRBD2 (6 bases). This CDR3 has 16 residues. V dropped 0 bases and J dropped 4 bases, with 19 bases sitting between them. CDR1 is GTSNPN, CDR2 SVGIG, per germline (reference sequence). The DNA of the CDR3 is TGTGCCTGGAGTGTTGCCCCGGGAGTGGGATTGTACGAGCAGTACTTC. Amino acids: CAWSVAPGVGLYEQYF. Supplemented by reference TRBV30 and TRBJ2-7, the full variable domain reads SQTIHQWPATLVQPVGSPLSLECTVEGTSNPNLYWYRQAAGRGLQLLFYSVGIGQISSEVPQNLSASRPQDRQFILSSKKLLLSDSGFYLCAWSVAPGVGLYEQYFGPGTRLTVT.

The chain recombines TRBV30 with TRBJ2-3; 8 nucleotides agree with TRBD1. The CDR3 covers 13 residues. J lost 1 base, V lost 5 bases, and 2 bases had no gene match. Looked up from germline, CDR1 is GTSNPN and CDR2 is SVGIG (reference sequence). CDR3 in DNA: TGTGCCTGGGAGACAGGGGGCACAGATACGCAGTATTTT. It codes for CAWETGGTDTQYF.

This clone occurred a few times. Other DNA sequences in the sample encode the same CDR3. The genes are TRBV30 and TRBJ2-7; TRBD1 matches at 12 bases. CDR1 is GTSNPN and CDR2 is SVGIG in the germline V gene (reference sequence). The CDR3 loop spans 13 amino acids. V lost 5 bases and J lost 2; bases outside the gene matches: 1. For the CDR3, the DNA is TGTGCCTGGGGGGACAGGGGGCCCTACGAGCAGTACTTC. Encoded protein: CAWGDRGPYEQYF.

This clone was counted between two and nine times. The rearrangement uses TRBV19 and TRBJ2-1, with D perhaps matching TRBD2 (7 bases). There are 16 residues in the CDR3. Germline loops: CDR1 LNHDA, CDR2 SQIVND (reference sequence). The V gene lost 4 bases and the J gene lost 6 bases, with 19 bases spanning the gap. CDR3 sequence reads: CASSTLTGGGGNEQFF. The CDR3 DNA follows: TGTGCCAGTAGTACCCTCACCGGGGGAGGGGGCAATGAGCAGTTCTTC. The full variable domain, with the rest looked up from reference TRBV19 and TRBJ2-1, is DGGITQSPKYLFRKEGQNVTLSCEQNLNHDAMYWYRQDPGQGLRLIYYSQIVNDFQKGDIAEGYSVSREKKESFPLTVTSAQKNPTAFYLCASSTLTGGGGNEQFFGPGTRLTVL.

This sequence joins TRBV30 and TRBJ2-3, with 8 bases lining up with TRBD2. The junction had 1 base not matched to a gene; V was cut back by 0 bases and J by 8 bases. Germline V CDR1 and CDR2: GTSNPN, SVGIG (reference sequence). This CDR3 comprises 12 residues. The CDR3 DNA is TGTGCCTGGAGTGTACGGGAGGGTACGCAGTATTTT. It yields the protein CAWSVREGTQYF.

This clone was observed a single time. This chain connects TRBV20-1 to TRBJ2-7; D unclear. CDR1 is DFQATT and CDR2 is SNEGSKA in the germline V gene (reference sequence). This CDR3 spans 11 amino acids. The germline V and J ends were trimmed by 1 base and 7 bases, with 8 bases remaining between them. The CDR3: CSARGSVEQYF. CDR3 bases: TGCAGTGCTAGAGGGTCGGTTGAGCAGTACTTC.

The V gene is TRBV2, the J gene TRBJ2-1; no definite D call. The CDR3 is made up of 12 amino acids. Germline values: CDR1 SNHLY, CDR2 FYNNEI. V lost 4 bases and J lost 9, with 10 bases in between. CDR3 sequence (DNA): TGTGCCAGCAGTGTAGTAGGGTTTGAGCAGTTCTTC. It codes for CASSVVGFEQFF.

The chain combines TRBV7-2 with TRBJ2-5; a weak D match, TRBD1 (5 bases). The CDR3 is 14 amino acids. V lost 1 base and J lost 1, with 7 bases in between. Germline CDR1 SGHTA, CDR2 FQGNSA. CDR3 residues: CASSLGQFQETQYF. The CDR3 DNA follows: TGTGCCAGCAGCTTAGGACAGTTCCAAGAGACCCAGTACTTC.

This clone was seen a few times. This chain connects TRBV7-2 to TRBJ2-6, with D perhaps matching TRBD1 or TRBD2 (5 bases each). Germline assignment: CDR1 SGHTA and CDR2 FQGNSA. Trimming shortened V by 5 bases and J by 0 bases, and 11 bases separated the two germline ends. The length of the CDR3 is 16 residues. Here the CDR3 reads CASSPGAGSGANVLTF. CDR3 coding DNA: TGTGCCAGCAGCCCCGGGGCAGGCTCTGGGGCCAACGTCCTGACTTTC.

This clone turned up a few times. The chain is built from TRBV6-1 and TRBJ1-1; 7 nucleotides agree with TRBD1. Germline trimming cut 5 bases from V and 4 bases from J; bases unmatched to any gene: 4. From germline, CDR1 is MNHNS and CDR2 SASEGT. The CDR3 is 13 amino acids. For the CDR3, the DNA is TGTGCCAGCAGTAGCCGGACAGGCACTGAAGCTTTCTTT. Amino acid sequence: CASSSRTGTEAFF.

This clone was seen a handful of times. The chain combines TRBV29-1 with TRBJ1-1, with no clear D. Germline-derived CDR1 and CDR2 are SQVTM and ANQGSEA. CDR3 length equals 11 residues. The V end lost 4 bases, the J end lost 1 base, and 4 bases lay between the germline ends. The CDR3 nucleotides read TGCAGCGTTGCCGAGAACACTGAAGCTTTCTTT. Amino acids: CSVAENTEAFF. The whole variable domain, remainder taken from reference TRBV29-1 and TRBJ1-1, is SAVISQKPSRDICQRGTSLTIQCQVDSQVTMMFWYRQQPGQSLTLIATANQGSEATYESGFVIDKFPISRPNLTFSTLTVSNMSPEDSSIYLCSVAENTEAFFGQGTRLTVV.